The 16 T cell receptor beta chains reported below all come from one sample, sequenced in a study of T cells in localized non-small cell lung cancer. The assay was immunoSEQ multiplex PCR, and TCRdb's table has in-frame clones only and misses some. Of tens of thousands of clones in the sample, 90% were seen once. The material sequenced was peripheral blood, taken before any cancer treatment. The receptors derive from a woman aged 35 to 70 with stage I lung adenocarcinoma.

CDR3 DNA sequence: TGTGCCAGCAGTGGTCTAGGCCCAATTTCAAGCAATCAGCCCCAGCATTTT. It codes for CASSGLGPISSNQPQHF. V and J are TRBV6-1 and TRBJ1-5; D unresolved. Trimming took 4 bases from V and 1 from J, leaving 17 bases between them. The length of the CDR3 is 17 residues. Germline assignment: CDR1 MNHNS and CDR2 SASEGT.

The chain employs TRBV5-1 and TRBJ2-3; D uncertain. Trimming left V 0 bases short and J 1 base short, with 9 bases between. From germline, CDR1 is SGHRS and CDR2 YFSETQ. This CDR3 contains 15 residues. The CDR3 nucleotides are TGCGCCAGCAGCTTGGGGGGATTCGGCACAGATACGCAGTATTTT. Protein sequence: CASSLGGFGTDTQYF.

This clone was counted once. This chain uses TRBV7-2 with TRBJ2-1; TRBD2 might be the D (6 bases). Germline CDR1 is SGHTA and CDR2 is FQGNSA. V gave up 1 base and J gave up 0 bases, with 7 bases separating them. This CDR3 has 15 amino acids. CDR3 DNA: TGTGCCAGCAGCTTAGGGCGGGGCTCCTACAATGAGCAGTTCTTC. Its protein product is CASSLGRGSYNEQFF.

The gene calls are TRBV7-2 and TRBJ1-1; D call uncertain. Germline V lookup: CDR1 SGHTA, CDR2 FQGNSA. The CDR3 has 13 residues. V was pared by 8 bases and J by 0 bases, with 10 bases between. CDR3 sequence: CASSAGMNTEAFF. DNA of the CDR3: TGTGCCAGCTCGGCGGGGATGAACACTGAAGCTTTCTTT. Complete variable domain (other parts from reference TRBV7-2 and TRBJ1-1): GAGVSQSPSNKVTEKGKDVELRCDPISGHTALYWYRQSLGQGLEFLIYFQGNSAPDKSGLPSDRFSAERTGGSVSTLTIQRTQQEDSAVYLCASSAGMNTEAFFGQGTRLTVV.

The V call is TRBV5-4, the J call TRBJ2-5, with D perhaps TRBD1 or TRBD2 (5 bases each). V lost 6 bases, J lost 1 base, and 13 bases lay in between. This CDR3 has 14 residues. CDR1 is SGHNT, CDR2 YYREEE, per germline (reference sequence). The CDR3 sequence is CASTLGEFQETQYF. CDR3 in DNA: TGTGCCAGCACGCTAGGGGAGTTCCAAGAGACCCAGTACTTC.

The chain uses TRBV6-1 and TRBJ2-2; 8 bases match TRBD1. The V and J ends lost 4 bases and 1 base, in that order; junction bases with no gene match: 8. This CDR3 is 17 amino acids long. The germline CDR1 and CDR2 sequences are MNHNS and SASEGT. The chain's CDR3 is CASSGSLGQGNTGELFF. For the CDR3, the DNA is TGTGCCAGCAGTGGCTCGCTAGGACAGGGGAACACCGGGGAGCTGTTTTTT.

V gene TRBV4-3 combines with J gene TRBJ1-1; maybe TRBD1 (5 bases). Germline CDR1 and CDR2: LGHNA and YSLEER. With 5 bases removed from V and 4 bases from J, the gap between germline ends came to 17 bases. The CDR3 consists of 15 residues. The CDR3 spells CASSSHSGGGTEAFF. The CDR3 DNA sequence: TGCGCCAGCAGCTCTCACTCTGGGGGAGGCACTGAAGCTTTCTTT.

The chain carries TRBV6-1 and TRBJ2-4; 9 bases align to TRBD1. Looked up from germline, CDR1 is MNHNS and CDR2 is SASEGT. V was clipped by 5 bases and J by 8 bases; unmatched bases: 7. This CDR3 is 14 amino acids long. This chain's CDR3 is CASSTMGQGDIQYF. Here the CDR3 DNA reads TGTGCCAGCAGTACTATGGGACAGGGTGACATTCAGTACTTC.

J is TRBJ2-5 and V is TRBV7-6, with 12 bases lining up with TRBD2. The trim removed 0 bases at V and 6 bases at J, leaving 5 bases unmatched. The germline V gene encodes CDR1 SGHVS and CDR2 FNYEAQ. The CDR3 has 16 residues. The CDR3 region is CASSLALLAGGQTQYF. CDR3 in DNA: TGTGCCAGCAGCTTAGCCCTACTAGCGGGAGGACAGACCCAGTACTTC.

The chain uses TRBV6-1 and TRBJ1-3; tentatively, D is TRBD1 (6 bases). The CDR3 length is 15 residues. V lost 5 bases to trimming and J lost 2 bases, with 13 bases between them. Germline loops: CDR1 MNHNS, CDR2 SASEGT. The DNA for the CDR3 is TGTGCCAGCAGTCAGGGGCGTATAACTGGAAACACCATATATTTT. Encoded protein: CASSQGRITGNTIYF.

The chain couples TRBV10-3 to TRBJ2-5, with 8 bases that match TRBD1. The DNA end favors TRBJ2-7, so the J call may be wrong. Germline values: CDR1 ENHRY, CDR2 SYGVKD. The CDR3 runs 14 residues. This chain's CDR3 is CAISASSDRGEQYF. In DNA form, the CDR3 reads TGTGCCATCAGTGCATCGTCAGACAGGGGCGAGCAGTACTTC.

The rearrangement joins TRBV6-1 to TRBJ2-1; TRBD2 aligns across 8 bases. V shed 4 bases, J shed 5 bases, and the junction held 13 bases outside the gene matches. From germline, CDR1 is MNHNS and CDR2 SASEGT. The CDR3 extends over 17 amino acids. CDR3 amino acids: CASSAVPGLGVDNEQFF. The CDR3 nucleotides are TGTGCCAGCAGTGCCGTCCCGGGACTAGGCGTCGACAATGAGCAGTTCTTC.

CDR3 nucleotides: TGTGCCAGCAAGGTAAACGACGAGCAGTACTTC. It codes for CASKVNDEQYF. The genes are TRBV28 and TRBJ2-7; D is ambiguous. Trimming pared 7 bases from V and 5 bases from J, leaving 9 bases between. Looked up from germline, CDR1 is MDHEN and CDR2 is SYDVKM. The length of the CDR3 is 11 residues.

This chain joins TRBV18 and TRBJ1-1; the D is unclear. The CDR3 spans 14 residues. CDR1 and CDR2 from the germline V gene are KGHSH and LQKENI. V was pared by 3 bases and J by 6 bases, with 14 bases between. The chain's CDR3 is CASSPGRVLAEAFF. The CDR3 DNA sequence: TGTGCCAGCTCACCGGGGAGGGTGCTCGCTGAAGCTTTCTTT.

A few counts support this clone. This chain joins TRBV4-2 and TRBJ2-2; D not certain. This CDR3 comprises 13 residues. Germline CDR1 and CDR2: LGHNA and YNFKEQ. The V end lost 2 bases, the J end lost 6 bases, and 7 bases lay between the germline ends. CDR3 region: CASSQTHPGELFF. For the CDR3, the DNA is TGTGCCAGCAGCCAAACGCATCCCGGGGAGCTGTTTTTT.

The V and J genes are TRBV7-3 and TRBJ2-1; 8 nucleotides agree with TRBD2. The ends lost 5 bases at V and 9 bases at J; junction bases unmatched: 15. CDR1 and CDR2 from the germline V gene are SGHTA and FQGTGA. The CDR3 loop spans 16 amino acids. CDR3 DNA: TGTGCCAGCAGCCGCGGAGAGGGAGTAGCGGGGAGTGAGCAGTTCTTC. Translation gives CASSRGEGVAGSEQFF.